Below are 14 T cell receptor beta chains sequenced from a single sample in a study of cytomegalovirus exposure and HLA in healthy donors. PCR employed 60 Vbeta and 13 Jbeta primers. Profiling relied on immunoSEQ multiplex PCR, and the TCRdb table lists in-frame clones only, not all of them. This table has about 150,000 clones, approximately 88% appearing once. The sequencing sample was made of PBMCs. These receptor sequences come from a woman between 18 and 29 years old in good health and CMV-seronegative.

The CDR3 nucleotides read TGTGCCAGCAGCCAAGATACCCGGGAATCCTACGAGCAGTACTTC. It translates to CASSQDTRESYEQYF. The V call is TRBV14, the J call TRBJ2-7, with D possibly being TRBD2 (5 bases). The CDR3 has 15 amino acids. The germline V and J ends were trimmed by 0 bases and 1 base, with 10 bases remaining between them. CDR1 and CDR2 (germline): SGHDN, FVKESK.

In its sample, this clone was seen a few times. The chain combines TRBV6-4 with TRBJ1-5, with 8 bases fitting TRBD1. This CDR3 region has 19 residues. Germline CDR1 and CDR2: MRHNA and SNTAGT. With 3 bases clipped from V and 6 bases from J, the junction kept 19 bases outside the gene matches. The CDR3 region has the DNA TGTGCCAGCAGTGATCCAGACAGGGGTGGGTGGACTCAAGCTCAGCCCCAGCATTTT. Translated, it gives CASSDPDRGGWTQAQPQHF.

This clone occurred once. The chain employs TRBV6-4 and TRBJ2-6, with TRBD1 as a possible D gene (5 bases). The CDR3 covers 16 residues. V shed 7 bases and J shed 4 bases, with 17 bases lying between them. The germline CDR1 and CDR2 sequences are MRHNA and SNTAGT. DNA for the CDR3: TGTGCCAGCACCCCTGGGCAGGGTTCGGGGGCCAACGTCCTGACTTTC. It translates to CASTPGQGSGANVLTF.

The rearrangement uses TRBV18 and TRBJ1-2; D gene ambiguous. The V and J ends lost 1 base and 4 bases respectively, with 13 bases between them. CDR1 is KGHSH and CDR2 is LQKENI in the germline V gene. CDR3 length equals 15 residues. CDR3 DNA sequence: TGTGCCAGCTCACCACGATCAGGCCCCTCCTATGGCTACACCTTC. This codes for CASSPRSGPSYGYTF. The full variable domain, its missing parts supplied by reference TRBV18 and TRBJ1-2, is NAGVMQNPRHLVRRRGQEARLRCSPMKGHSHVYWYRQLPEEGLKFMVYLQKENIIDESGMPKERFSAEFPKEGPSILRIQQVVRGDSAAYFCASSPRSGPSYGYTFGSGTRLTVV.

V gene TRBV11-3 combines with J gene TRBJ2-7; 7 nucleotides match TRBD2. Germline V gives CDR1 SGHNT, CDR2 YENEEA. The CDR3 runs 14 residues. The J segment lost 4 bases and the V segment lost 4 bases, leaving 7 bases of the junction unmatched. CDR3: CASSSRGGKYEQYF. DNA of the CDR3: TGTGCCAGCAGCTCCCGGGGAGGGAAGTACGAGCAGTACTTC.

This sequence joins TRBV19 and TRBJ1-1, with 8 bases fitting TRBD1. The length of the CDR3 is 15 residues. The V gene end was trimmed by 7 bases and the J gene end by 1 base; junction bases not matched to a gene: 8. Germline V gene data show CDR1 as LNHDA and CDR2 as SQIVND (reference sequence). CDR3 nucleotides: TGTGCCAGTATGGACAGGGCCCGGAGGAACACTGAAGCTTTCTTT. Translation: CASMDRARRNTEAFF. Full variable domain (rest looked up from reference TRBV19 and TRBJ1-1): DGGITQSPKYLFRKEGQNVTLSCEQNLNHDAMYWYRQDPGQGLRLIYYSQIVNDFQKGDIAEGYSVSREKKESFPLTVTSAQKNPTAFYLCASMDRARRNTEAFFGQGTRLTVV.

The chain is built from TRBV2 and TRBJ1-4; 9 bases fit TRBD1. The CDR3 runs 15 residues. Germline assignment: CDR1 SNHLY and CDR2 FYNNEI. V trimming: 6 bases; J trimming: 7 bases; junction bases outside the gene matches: 9. CDR3 protein: CASSVTGTGTEKLFF. The DNA for the CDR3 is TGTGCCAGCAGCGTAACCGGGACAGGGACTGAAAAACTGTTTTTT.

The CDR3 DNA sequence: TGTGCCAGCAGTCAATTCCAAGAGACCCAGTACTTC. Amino acids: CASSQFQETQYF. The chain uses TRBV6-5 and TRBJ2-5, with D unresolved. Trimming shortened V by 5 bases and J by 1 base, and 5 bases separated the two germline ends. In germline, CDR1 is MNHEY, CDR2 SVGAGI. CDR3 length: 12 amino acids.

There are a few counts of this clone. The V gene is TRBV7-8, the J gene TRBJ1-2; 7 bases match TRBD1. J gave up 7 bases and V 5 bases, and 19 bases lay outside the gene matches. Germline CDR1 is SGHVS and CDR2 is FQNEAQ. The CDR3 consists of 17 residues. CDR3 DNA sequence: TGTGCCAGCAGCGCGCTCCAGGGCAGGGGGGACTTGGCTGGCTACACCTTC. Encoded protein: CASSALQGRGDLAGYTF.

V and J are TRBV6-1 and TRBJ2-7; D is possibly TRBD2 (7 bases). Germline CDR1 and CDR2: MNHNS and SASEGT. The CDR3 has 15 residues. The V end was cut by 6 bases, the J end by 7 bases, with 22 bases between. As DNA, the CDR3 is TGTGCCAGCAGCTATAAGCCCCGGGGGAGGGGGGAGCAGTACTTC. It codes for CASSYKPRGRGEQYF.

This clone came up a few times. The V gene is TRBV6-4, the J gene TRBJ2-5, with 7 bases identical to TRBD1. The CDR3 has 15 residues. CDR1 and CDR2 (germline): MRHNA, SNTAGT. V lost 2 bases and J lost 2; bases outside the gene matches: 5. In DNA form, the CDR3 reads TGTGCCAGCAGTGACCGGGCAGGGGGACAAGAGACCCAGTACTTC. As protein: CASSDRAGGQETQYF.

V gene TRBV28 combines with J gene TRBJ1-2; D possibly corresponds to TRBD1 (5 bases). The CDR3 is 12 amino acids. Trimming took off 4 bases at V and 6 bases at J, with 9 bases between the two ends. Germline V gene lookup returns CDR1 MDHEN and CDR2 SYDVKM. CDR3 coding DNA: TGTGCCAGCAGTTCAAGGGGTGATGGCTACACCTTC. This sequence encodes CASSSRGDGYTF.

The count of this clone is one. V is TRBV4-2 and J is TRBJ2-2, with TRBD2 identical over 7 bases. Trimming took 1 base from V and 3 from J; bases not matched to a gene: 2. Looked up from germline, CDR1 is LGHNA and CDR2 is YNFKEQ. The CDR3 is 15 amino acids. The CDR3: CASSQGLADTGELFF. CDR3 DNA sequence: TGTGCCAGCAGCCAAGGGCTAGCGGACACCGGGGAGCTGTTTTTT.

This CDR3 reads CASSQDAGQTNYGYTF. The CDR3 region has the DNA TGCGCCAGCAGCCAAGATGCTGGGCAGACTAACTATGGCTACACCTTC. This sequence joins TRBV4-1 and TRBJ1-2, with D unresolved. Trimming pared 0 bases from V and 0 bases from J, leaving 11 bases between. Germline CDR1 is MGHRA and CDR2 is YSYEKL. The CDR3 covers 16 residues.